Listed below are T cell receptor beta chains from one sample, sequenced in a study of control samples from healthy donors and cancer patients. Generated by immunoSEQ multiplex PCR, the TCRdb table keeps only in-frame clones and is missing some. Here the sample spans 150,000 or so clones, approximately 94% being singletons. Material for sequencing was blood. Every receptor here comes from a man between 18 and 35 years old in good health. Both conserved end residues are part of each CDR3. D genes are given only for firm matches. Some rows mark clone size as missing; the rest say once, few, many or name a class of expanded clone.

DNA: TGTGCTTGCACTAGCTTGGACGAGCAGTACTTC; CDR3: CACTSLDEQYF; V: TRBV30; size: NA; J: TRBJ2-7; D: NA
DNA: TGCAGCGTTGCAATTGCCACTCGGGGAGAAAAACTGTTTTTT; CDR3: CSVAIATRGEKLFF; V: TRBV29-1; size: NA; J: TRBJ1-4; D: NA
DNA: TGTGCCAGCACCCCCCTAGCGGGAAGGGGCTACAATGAGCAGTTCTTC; CDR3: CASTPLAGRGYNEQFF; V: TRBV5-6; size: NA; J: TRBJ2-1; D: TRBD2
DNA: TGTGCCAGCAGGGCAGGGATACCTGCGAACACTGAAGCTTTCTTT; CDR3: CASRAGIPANTEAFF; V: TRBV5-6; size: NA; J: TRBJ1-1; D: NA
DNA: TGTGCCAGCAGCAGATATTTCGACTCCTCAGCCGAGCAGTACTTC; CDR3: CASSRYFDSSAEQYF; V: TRBV27; size: NA; J: TRBJ2-7; D: NA
DNA: TGTGCCAGCAGCCAAGATCGCAGGGACCCCATGGGATTTGGCACAGATACGCAGTATTTT; CDR3: CASSQDRRDPMGFGTDTQYF; V: TRBV4-2; size: NA; J: TRBJ2-3; D: NA
DNA: TGTGCCAGCAGACAGGCGAAAAATTCACCCCTCCACTTT; CDR3: CASRQAKNSPLHF; V: TRBV6-5; size: NA; J: TRBJ1-6; D: NA
DNA: TGCGCCAGCAGCTTGGGAAGCGGGAGTAGGGATACGCAGTATTTT; CDR3: CASSLGSGSRDTQYF; V: TRBV5-1; size: NA; J: TRBJ2-3; D: TRBD2
DNA: TGTGCCAGTAGTATTGCCGCGGGGAGGAAGGAGACCCAGTACTTC; CDR3: CASSIAAGRKETQYF; V: TRBV19; size: NA; J: TRBJ2-5; D: NA
DNA: TGTGCCAGCAGCTTCGGAAAGAACACTGCCGGTGAGCAGTTCTTC; CDR3: CASSFGKNTAGEQFF; V: TRBV11-3; size: once; J: TRBJ2-1; D: NA
DNA: TGTGCCAGCAGATACAACCCGGGACAGGGTTCCTACGAGCAGTACTTC; CDR3: CASRYNPGQGSYEQYF; V: TRBV2; size: NA; J: TRBJ2-7; D: TRBD1
DNA: TGTGCCAGCAGCTTGTGGGGGACAGGAGGTTCACCCCTCCACTTT; CDR3: CASSLWGTGGSPLHF; V: TRBV5-6; size: NA; J: TRBJ1-6; D: TRBD1
DNA: TGTGCCTCGTCTACTTACCAGACCCAGTACTTC; CDR3: CASSTYQTQYF; V: TRBV7-9; size: NA; J: TRBJ2-5; D: NA
DNA: TGCGCCAGCAGCCCTCGGACAGGGTCGCAAGGCTACACCTTC; CDR3: CASSPRTGSQGYTF; V: TRBV5-1; size: once; J: TRBJ1-2; D: TRBD1
DNA: TGTGCCAGCAGTTTACGGGGGGCAAGCGGCGGCTACACCTTC; CDR3: CASSLRGASGGYTF; V: TRBV27; size: once; J: TRBJ1-2; D: NA
DNA: TGCGCCAGCAGCCTAAGGGACACCACGAACACCGGGGAGCTGTTTTTT; CDR3: CASSLRDTTNTGELFF; V: TRBV4-1; size: NA; J: TRBJ2-2; D: NA
DNA: TGTGCCAGCAGTTTCGACAGGGTCGGATGGGATACGCAGTATTTT; CDR3: CASSFDRVGWDTQYF; V: TRBV6-5; size: NA; J: TRBJ2-3; D: TRBD1
DNA: TGCGCCAGCAGTGAGCGGGGAGGGATTTGGGAAAAACTGTTTTTT; CDR3: CASSERGGIWEKLFF; V: TRBV10-2; size: once; J: TRBJ1-4; D: NA
DNA: TGCGCCAGCAGCAGGGAGGGTGCGGGCTACACCTTC; CDR3: CASSREGAGYTF; V: TRBV5-1; size: NA; J: TRBJ1-2; D: NA
DNA: TGTGCCAGCAGCCCTGGGGGGGGAGAAGGCTCCTACAATGAGCAGTTCTTC; CDR3: CASSPGGGEGSYNEQFF; V: TRBV9; size: many; J: TRBJ2-1; D: TRBD2
DNA: TGTGCCAGCAGTTTCGGGACTACATATAATGAGCAGTTCTTC; CDR3: CASSFGTTYNEQFF; V: TRBV28; size: NA; J: TRBJ2-1; D: TRBD2
DNA: TGTGCCAGCAGTGAAGTTGGCTTCAAGGCGTTTTTT; CDR3: CASSEVGFKAFF; V: TRBV6-1; size: NA; J: TRBJ1-4; D: NA
DNA: TGCGCCAGCAGTCGGATTAGTACGAACACCGGGGAGCTGTTTTTT; CDR3: CASSRISTNTGELFF; V: TRBV5-1; size: NA; J: TRBJ2-2; D: NA
DNA: TGTGCCAGCAGTACCGTGCGACAAGAGCAGTTCTTC; CDR3: CASSTVRQEQFF; V: TRBV6-5; size: NA; J: TRBJ2-1; D: NA
DNA: TGTGCCAGCAGCCCAGGGACAGGGGGCGTGCAGACCCAGTACTTC; CDR3: CASSPGTGGVQTQYF; V: TRBV9; size: NA; J: TRBJ2-5; D: TRBD1
DNA: TGTGCCAGCAGCCCACAGGGCTGGGTCTATGGCTACACCTTC; CDR3: CASSPQGWVYGYTF; V: TRBV5-6; size: NA; J: TRBJ1-2; D: NA
DNA: TGCAGTGCCAAGATAGACACCATATATTTT; CDR3: CSAKIDTIYF; V: TRBV20-1; size: NA; J: TRBJ1-3; D: NA
DNA: TGTGCCAGCAGCTTAAACAGGGAGACTGAAGCTTTCTTT; CDR3: CASSLNRETEAFF; V: TRBV11-3; size: NA; J: TRBJ1-1; D: NA
DNA: TGCGCCAGCAGCCGTGACGGGACCTACGAGCAGTACTTC; CDR3: CASSRDGTYEQYF; V: TRBV4-3; size: many; J: TRBJ2-7; D: NA
DNA: TGTGCCAGCTCACCAGCGGGACACTCAAGGCCCTACGAGCAGTACTTC; CDR3: CASSPAGHSRPYEQYF; V: TRBV18; size: NA; J: TRBJ2-7; D: NA
DNA: TGTGCCAGCAGGGTAGTAGTCAATCAGCCCCAGCATTTT; CDR3: CASRVVVNQPQHF; V: TRBV6-5; size: NA; J: TRBJ1-5; D: NA
DNA: TGTGCCAGCAACTTAGGGGGCGCCGAAGCTTTCTTT; CDR3: CASNLGGAEAFF; V: TRBV7-2; size: NA; J: TRBJ1-1; D: TRBD1
DNA: TGCGCCAGCAGCCAAGTTGTGACAGGGAATTCACCCCTCCACTTT; CDR3: CASSQVVTGNSPLHF; V: TRBV4-1; size: NA; J: TRBJ1-6; D: TRBD1
DNA: TGTGCCAGCAGCTCGGACATCACGCCGAACACCGGGGAGCTGTTTTTT; CDR3: CASSSDITPNTGELFF; V: TRBV9; size: NA; J: TRBJ2-2; D: NA
DNA: TGCGCCAGCAGTCCGCCCTCTGGCAGTCGGGGGTGGGATACGCAGTATTTT; CDR3: CASSPPSGSRGWDTQYF; V: TRBV4-1; size: NA; J: TRBJ2-3; D: NA
DNA: TGTGCCAGCAGCCAAAGGATCTCTGGAAACACCATATATTTT; CDR3: CASSQRISGNTIYF; V: TRBV3-1/TRBV3-2; size: once; J: TRBJ1-3; D: NA
DNA: TGTGCCAGCAGTTACGGGGAATTTAACTATGGCTACACCTTC; CDR3: CASSYGEFNYGYTF; V: TRBV6-5; size: NA; J: TRBJ1-2; D: NA
DNA: TGTGCCAGCAGCCAAGGGCCCGAGCAGTTCTTC; CDR3: CASSQGPEQFF; V: TRBV14; size: NA; J: TRBJ2-1; D: NA
DNA: TGTGCCAGCAGCCAAGATACAGGGGTGTGGTATGGCTACACCTTC; CDR3: CASSQDTGVWYGYTF; V: TRBV3-1/TRBV3-2; size: NA; J: TRBJ1-2; D: TRBD1
DNA: TGTGCCACCCCGGACGGACAAGAGACCCAGTACTTC; CDR3: CATPDGQETQYF; V: TRBV7-8; size: NA; J: TRBJ2-5; D: NA
DNA: TGTGCCAGCATGGAGGCCAGGGGTTTTCAGCCCCAGCATTTT; CDR3: CASMEARGFQPQHF; V: TRBV27; size: NA; J: TRBJ1-5; D: NA
DNA: TGCGCCAGCAGCCAAGAAGGAGTTTGGTCGTCTCAGCTGTTTTTT; CDR3: CASSQEGVWSSQLFF; V: TRBV4-1; size: NA; J: TRBJ1-4; D: NA
DNA: TGTGCCACCACCGAGCGGAGGGTCTCCTACAATGAGCAGTTCTTC; CDR3: CATTERRVSYNEQFF; V: TRBV27; size: NA; J: TRBJ2-1; D: NA
DNA: TGTGCCAGCAGCTTGGTGACAGTCTATGGCTACACCTTC; CDR3: CASSLVTVYGYTF; V: TRBV5-5; size: NA; J: TRBJ1-2; D: NA
DNA: TGTGCTAGCAGCCCCGGGACAGGGGGCGAGCAGTACTTC; CDR3: CASSPGTGGEQYF; V: TRBV7-7; size: NA; J: TRBJ2-7; D: TRBD1
DNA: TGTGCCAGCAGGCGGGGAGGGGACTGGTCGCGGAATGAGCAGTTCTTC; CDR3: CASRRGGDWSRNEQFF; V: TRBV7-9; size: once; J: TRBJ2-1; D: TRBD2
DNA: TGTGCCAGCAGCTTCATGGGAACCGGGGAGCTGTTTTTT; CDR3: CASSFMGTGELFF; V: TRBV7-9; size: NA; J: TRBJ2-2; D: NA
DNA: TGTGCCATCAGTGAGAGGGTTCGGGACCAGCCCCAGCATTTT; CDR3: CAISERVRDQPQHF; V: TRBV10-3; size: NA; J: TRBJ1-5; D: NA